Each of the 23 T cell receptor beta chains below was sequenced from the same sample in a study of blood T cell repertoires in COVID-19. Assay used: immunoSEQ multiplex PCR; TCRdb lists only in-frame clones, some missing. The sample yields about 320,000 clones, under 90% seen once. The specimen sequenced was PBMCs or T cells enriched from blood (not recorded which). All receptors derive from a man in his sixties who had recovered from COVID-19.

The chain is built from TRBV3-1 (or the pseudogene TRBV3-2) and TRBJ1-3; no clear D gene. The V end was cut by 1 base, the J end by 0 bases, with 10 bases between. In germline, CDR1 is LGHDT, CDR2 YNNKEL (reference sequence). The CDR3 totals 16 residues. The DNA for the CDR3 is TGTGCCAGCAGCCAAGCTTTCTGGAGCTCTGGAAACACCATATATTTT. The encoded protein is CASSQAFWSSGNTIYF.

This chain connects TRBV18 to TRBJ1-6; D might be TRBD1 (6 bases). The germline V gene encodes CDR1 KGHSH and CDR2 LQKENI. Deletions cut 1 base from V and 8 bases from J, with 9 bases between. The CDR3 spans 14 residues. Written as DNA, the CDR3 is TGTGCCAGCTCACCACGGACAGTGGATTCACCCCTCCACTTT. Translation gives CASSPRTVDSPLHF.

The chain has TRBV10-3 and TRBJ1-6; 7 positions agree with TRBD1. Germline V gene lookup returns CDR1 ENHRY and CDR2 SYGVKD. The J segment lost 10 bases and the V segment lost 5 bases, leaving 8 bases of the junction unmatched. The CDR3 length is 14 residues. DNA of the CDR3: TGTGCCATCAGTAACAGGGGTGGGGACTCACCCCTCCACTTT. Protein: CAISNRGGDSPLHF.

CDR3 nucleotides: TGCGCCAGCAGCCCTGGTGGGGACAGCACTGAAGCTTTCTTT. Its protein product is CASSPGGDSTEAFF. The chain carries TRBV5-1 and TRBJ1-1; 7 bases line up with TRBD1. V trimming: 4 bases; J trimming: 4 bases; junction bases outside the gene matches: 7. In germline, CDR1 is SGHRS, CDR2 YFSETQ. This CDR3 comprises 14 residues.

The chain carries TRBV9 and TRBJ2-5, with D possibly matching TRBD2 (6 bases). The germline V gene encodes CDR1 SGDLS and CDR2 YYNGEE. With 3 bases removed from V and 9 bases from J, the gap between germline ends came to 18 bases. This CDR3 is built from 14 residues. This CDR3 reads CASSATASWGAQYF. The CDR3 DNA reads TGTGCCAGCAGCGCGACTGCGAGTTGGGGGGCCCAGTACTTC.

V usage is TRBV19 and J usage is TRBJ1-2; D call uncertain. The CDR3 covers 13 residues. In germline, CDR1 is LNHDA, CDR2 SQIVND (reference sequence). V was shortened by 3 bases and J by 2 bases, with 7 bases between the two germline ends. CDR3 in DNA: TGTGCCAGTAGTATTGATAGAAACTATGGCTACACCTTC. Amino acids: CASSIDRNYGYTF.

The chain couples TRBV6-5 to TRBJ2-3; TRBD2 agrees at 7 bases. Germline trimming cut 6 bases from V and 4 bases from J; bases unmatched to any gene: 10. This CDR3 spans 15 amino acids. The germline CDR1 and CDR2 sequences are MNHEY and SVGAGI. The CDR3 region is CASSSGGGGADTQYF. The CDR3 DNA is TGTGCCAGCAGCTCTGGCGGGGGAGGTGCAGATACGCAGTATTTT.

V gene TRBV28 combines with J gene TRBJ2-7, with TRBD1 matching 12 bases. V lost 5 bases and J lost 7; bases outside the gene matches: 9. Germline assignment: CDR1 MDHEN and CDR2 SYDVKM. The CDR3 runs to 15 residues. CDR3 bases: TGTGCCAGCAGTCCCCCGGGACAGGGGGCAAGAGAGCAGTACTTC. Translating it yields CASSPPGQGAREQYF.

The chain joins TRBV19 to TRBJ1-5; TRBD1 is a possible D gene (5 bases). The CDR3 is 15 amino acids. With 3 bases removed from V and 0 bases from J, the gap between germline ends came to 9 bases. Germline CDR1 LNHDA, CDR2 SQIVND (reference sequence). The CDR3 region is CASSIRQGSNQPQHF. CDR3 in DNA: TGTGCCAGTAGTATTAGGCAGGGTAGCAATCAGCCCCAGCATTTT.

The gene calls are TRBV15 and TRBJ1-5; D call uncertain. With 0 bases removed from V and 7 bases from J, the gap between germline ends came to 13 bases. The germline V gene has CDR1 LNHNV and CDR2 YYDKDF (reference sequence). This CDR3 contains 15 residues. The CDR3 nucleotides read TGTGCCACCAGCAGAGATCGTTTGGGAGCGCAGCCCCAGCATTTT. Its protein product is CATSRDRLGAQPQHF.

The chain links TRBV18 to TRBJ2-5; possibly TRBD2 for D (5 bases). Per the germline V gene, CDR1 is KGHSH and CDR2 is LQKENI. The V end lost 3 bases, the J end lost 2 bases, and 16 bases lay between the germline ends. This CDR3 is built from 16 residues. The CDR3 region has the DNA TGTGCCAGCTCACCCCGGACGCTAACTAGGCAAGAGACCCAGTACTTC. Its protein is CASSPRTLTRQETQYF.

DNA of the CDR3: TGTGCCAGCAGCGGACAGATTTACAATGAGCAGTTCTTC. This sequence encodes CASSGQIYNEQFF. The genes are TRBV2 and TRBJ2-1; D possibly corresponds to TRBD1 (6 bases). The germline V and J ends were trimmed by 6 bases and 4 bases, with 10 bases remaining between them. The CDR3 loop spans 13 amino acids. Germline V gene lookup returns CDR1 SNHLY and CDR2 FYNNEI.

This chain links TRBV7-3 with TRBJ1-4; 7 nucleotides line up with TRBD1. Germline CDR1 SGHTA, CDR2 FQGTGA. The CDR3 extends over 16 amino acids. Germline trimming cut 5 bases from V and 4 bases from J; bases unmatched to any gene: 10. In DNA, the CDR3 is TGTGCCAGCAGCCCCAGGCGACAGGGTGGTAATGAAAAACTGTTTTTT. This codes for CASSPRRQGGNEKLFF.

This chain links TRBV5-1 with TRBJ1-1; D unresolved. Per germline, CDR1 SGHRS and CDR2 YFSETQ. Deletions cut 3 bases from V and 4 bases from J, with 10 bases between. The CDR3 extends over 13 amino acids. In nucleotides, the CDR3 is TGCGCCAGCAGCTCCCAGTCTGGCACTGAAGCTTTCTTT. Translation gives CASSSQSGTEAFF. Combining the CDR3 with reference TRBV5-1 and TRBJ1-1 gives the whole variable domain KAGVTQTPRYLIKTRGQQVTLSCSPISGHRSVSWYQQTPGQGLQFLFEYFSETQRNKGNFPGRFSGRQFSNSRSEMNVSTLELGDSALYLCASSSQSGTEAFFGQGTRLTVV.

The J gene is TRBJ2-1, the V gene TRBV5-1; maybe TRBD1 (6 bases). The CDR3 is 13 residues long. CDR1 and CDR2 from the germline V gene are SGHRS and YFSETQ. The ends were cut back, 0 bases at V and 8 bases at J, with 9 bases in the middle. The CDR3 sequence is CASSLAPGDEQFF. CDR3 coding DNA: TGCGCCAGCAGCTTGGCCCCAGGGGATGAGCAGTTCTTC.

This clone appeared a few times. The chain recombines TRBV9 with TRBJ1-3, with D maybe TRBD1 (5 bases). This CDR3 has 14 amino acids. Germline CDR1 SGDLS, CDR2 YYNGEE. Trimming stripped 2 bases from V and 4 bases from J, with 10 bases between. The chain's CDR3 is CASSVTGPGNTIYF. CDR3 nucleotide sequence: TGTGCCAGCAGCGTTACAGGTCCCGGAAACACCATATATTTT.

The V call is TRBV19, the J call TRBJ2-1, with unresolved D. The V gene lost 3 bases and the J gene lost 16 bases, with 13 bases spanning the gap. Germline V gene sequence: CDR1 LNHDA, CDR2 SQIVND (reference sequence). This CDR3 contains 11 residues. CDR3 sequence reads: CASSIGVHQFF. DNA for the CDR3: TGTGCCAGTAGTATCGGTGTGCATCAATTCTTC.

This CDR3 reads CASSPNLRSTNEKLFF. The CDR3 region has the DNA TGTGCCAGCAGTCCCAATTTACGGTCAACTAATGAAAAACTGTTTTTT. This chain connects TRBV27 to TRBJ1-4, with D hard to call. The CDR3 consists of 16 residues. The ends were cut back, 5 bases at V and 0 bases at J, with 13 bases in the middle. Germline values: CDR1 MNHEY, CDR2 SMNVEV (reference sequence). Combining the CDR3 with reference TRBV27 and TRBJ1-4 gives the whole variable domain EAQVTQNPRYLITVTGKKLTVTCSQNMNHEYMSWYRQDPGLGLRQIYYSMNVEVTDKGDVPEGYKVSRKEKRNFPLILESPSPNQTSLYFCASSPNLRSTNEKLFFGSGTQLSVL.

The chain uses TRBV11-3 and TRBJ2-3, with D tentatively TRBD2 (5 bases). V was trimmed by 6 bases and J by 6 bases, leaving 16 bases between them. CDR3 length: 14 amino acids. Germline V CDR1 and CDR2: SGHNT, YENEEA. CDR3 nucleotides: TGTGCCAGCAGTCCAAGAGGGTCCCCTGATACGCAGTATTTT. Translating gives CASSPRGSPDTQYF.

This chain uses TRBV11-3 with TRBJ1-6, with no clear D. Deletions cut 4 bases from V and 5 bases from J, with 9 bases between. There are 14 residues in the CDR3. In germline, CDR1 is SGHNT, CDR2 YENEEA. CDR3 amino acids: CASSSDGNNSPLHF. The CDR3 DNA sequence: TGTGCCAGCAGCTCCGACGGGAATAATTCACCCCTCCACTTT. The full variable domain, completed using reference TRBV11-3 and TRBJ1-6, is EAGVVQSPRYKIIEKKQPVAFWCNPISGHNTLYWYLQNLGQGPELLIRYENEEAVDDSQLPKDRFSAERLKGVDSTLKIQPAELGDSAVYLCASSSDGNNSPLHFGNGTRLTVT.

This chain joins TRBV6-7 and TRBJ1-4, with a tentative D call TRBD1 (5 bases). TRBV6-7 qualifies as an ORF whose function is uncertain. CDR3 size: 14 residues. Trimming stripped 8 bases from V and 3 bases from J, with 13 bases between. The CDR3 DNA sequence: TGTGCCAGCCGGCATAGGGGTTCTAATGAAAAACTGTTTTTT. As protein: CASRHRGSNEKLFF.

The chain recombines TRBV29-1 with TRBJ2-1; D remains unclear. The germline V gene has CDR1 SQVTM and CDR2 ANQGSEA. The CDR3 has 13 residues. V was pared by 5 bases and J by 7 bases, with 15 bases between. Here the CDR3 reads CSVFYPILNEQFF. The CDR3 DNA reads TGCAGCGTTTTCTACCCAATATTGAATGAGCAGTTCTTC.

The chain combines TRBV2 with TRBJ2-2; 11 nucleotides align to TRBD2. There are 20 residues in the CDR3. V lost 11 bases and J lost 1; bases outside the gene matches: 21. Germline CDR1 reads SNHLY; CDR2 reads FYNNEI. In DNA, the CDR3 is TGTGCCGCCACCACTTCAGGACAGCTAGCGGGAGGACTGAACACCGGGGAGCTGTTTTTT. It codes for CAATTSGQLAGGLNTGELFF.